These 25 T cell receptor beta chains were all obtained from the same sample, sequenced in a study of tumor-infiltrating lymphocytes in oesophageal squamous cell carcinoma. TCRdb used MiXCR to reprocess the PCR reads, holding one entry per CDR3 protein. This table has some 6,200 distinct CDR3 sequences, 13% to 15% appearing once. The sample taken for sequencing was normal esophageal tissue next to the tumor. Every receptor here comes from a male donor with esophageal squamous cell carcinoma.

This clonotype has at least ten counts. This chain connects TRBV5-4 to TRBJ1-1; D is perhaps TRBD1 (5 bases). The CDR3 has 15 residues. Germline lookup yields CDR1 SGHNT and CDR2 YYREEE (reference sequence). Trimming cost V 7 bases and J 2 bases, with 18 bases left between them. CDR3 bases: TGTGCCAGCCTACCTCCAACAGGCCCTAACACTGAAGCTTTCTTT. Its translation is CASLPPTGPNTEAFF.

Turning to this clonotype: As the CDR3 is not closed by the conserved phenylalanine or tryptophan, this likely results from a read error. Because the CDR3's place on the DNA is in doubt, the DNA is left out and the CDR3 is given as listed by TCRdb. V usage is TRBV11-2 and J usage is TRBJ2-6; the listed D gene, TRBD2, was not tested against the DNA. The CDR3 spans 17 residues, counting both ends. Germline CDR1 reads SGHAT; CDR2 reads FQNNGV. The CDR3 loop is CASSPVSSGYNEQFFGA.

To note about this clonotype: It is likely a read error, because the conserved phenylalanine at the end of the CDR3 is missing. No DNA is shown, since the ends of the CDR3 on it are uncertain; the CDR3 is the one TCRdb lists. The chain employs TRBV27 and TRBJ2-7; the table's D gene call, TRBD1, was not cross checked with the DNA. Germline-derived CDR1 and CDR2 are MNHEY and SMNVEV (reference sequence). The CDR3 is 18 amino acids long, termini counted. The CDR3 spells CASSMLNTGRVHGYTFGS.

In this sample, this clonotype is medium-sized (0.01 to 0.1%). The J gene is TRBJ2-3, the V gene TRBV6-1, with 8 bases that match TRBD1. The germline gives CDR1 MNHNS, CDR2 SASEGT. The CDR3 totals 14 residues. The J segment lost 4 bases and the V segment lost 6 bases, leaving 6 bases of the junction unmatched. CDR3 loop: CASRQQGVSDTQYF. The CDR3 nucleotides are TGTGCCAGCAGGCAACAGGGGGTGTCAGATACGCAGTATTTT.

This clonotype was picked up many times. J is TRBJ2-7 and V is TRBV5-4; D tentatively fits TRBD1 or TRBD2 (5 bases each). V lost 4 bases, J lost 0 bases, and 14 bases lay in between. Looked up from germline, CDR1 is SGHNT and CDR2 is YYREEE (reference sequence). The CDR3 runs 15 residues. CDR3 in amino acids: CASSPGQVPSYEQYF. The CDR3 DNA is TGTGCCAGCAGCCCGGGGCAGGTACCCTCCTACGAGCAGTACTTC.

This clonotype is classed as medium-sized. The rearrangement joins TRBV7-2 to TRBJ2-2, with no clear D. Trimming stripped 1 base from V and 6 bases from J, with 12 bases between. Germline V gene sequence: CDR1 SGHTA, CDR2 FQGNSA. This CDR3 is 15 amino acids long. CDR3 sequence reads: CASSLVAQGSGELFF. CDR3 DNA sequence: TGTGCCAGCAGCTTAGTAGCTCAAGGGTCCGGGGAGCTGTTTTTT.

This clonotype is judged medium-sized. The rearrangement links TRBV7-3 to TRBJ2-6, with D hard to call. The germline V gene has CDR1 SGHTA and CDR2 FQGTGA. V gave up 2 bases and J gave up 11 bases, with 7 bases separating them. The CDR3 has 12 residues. The CDR3 sequence is CASSLDPHVLTF. The CDR3 nucleotides are TGTGCCAGCAGCTTAGACCCCCACGTCCTGACTTTC.

This clonotype counts as medium-sized. The chain joins TRBV6-1 to TRBJ2-5; 8 bases are a match to TRBD2. Germline V gene sequence: CDR1 MNHNS, CDR2 SASEGT. The length of the CDR3 is 15 residues. V trimming: 5 bases; J trimming: 4 bases; junction bases outside the gene matches: 9. The DNA for the CDR3 is TGTGCCAGCAGTCACGCCGGGGGGGGCAGAGAGACCCAGTACTTC. It yields the protein CASSHAGGGRETQYF.

Many counts were recorded for this clonotype. V is TRBV11-2 and J is TRBJ1-1; D gene uncertain. Per the germline V gene, CDR1 is SGHAT and CDR2 is FQNNGV. V gave up 1 base and J gave up 6 bases, with 12 bases separating them. CDR3 length equals 14 residues. CDR3 in DNA: TGTGCCAGCAGCTTAGGGTGGGGTGTTCCTGAAGCTTTCTTT. Its protein is CASSLGWGVPEAFF.

The table lists this clonotype with a count of one. The rearrangement joins TRBV20-1 to TRBJ2-3; D gene unclear. Trimming removed 6 bases at V and 8 bases at J, with 9 bases between. Germline CDR1 reads DFQATT; CDR2 reads SNEGSKA (reference sequence). The CDR3 is 10 residues long. The DNA of the CDR3 is TGCAGTGCCCAAGGTGGTACGCAGTATTTT. It specifies CSAQGGTQYF.

In this sample, this clonotype turned up a few times. This could be a read error, since a much larger clone is one nucleotide away. The chain is built from TRBV2 and TRBJ2-1, with D unresolved. Trimming shortened V by 4 bases and J by 10 bases, and 17 bases separated the two germline ends. Germline values: CDR1 SNHLY, CDR2 FYNNEI. The CDR3 has 14 amino acids. Here the CDR3 reads CASSAEENAYEQFF. The DNA for the CDR3 is TGTGCCAGCAGTGCAGAGGAAAATGCCTACGAGCAGTTCTTC.

The sample holds a few counts of this clonotype. This rearrangement joins TRBV18 to TRBJ2-2; D uncertain. The germline V gene has CDR1 KGHSH and CDR2 LQKENI. The V end was cut by 5 bases, the J end by 0 bases, with 10 bases between. This CDR3 region has 15 residues. CDR3 loop: CASSSTLANTGELFF. The CDR3, as DNA: TGTGCCAGCTCATCTACGCTAGCGAACACCGGGGAGCTGTTTTTT.

In its sample, this clonotype was seen a few times. This rearrangement joins TRBV20-1 to TRBJ2-5; TRBD2 is a possible D gene (6 bases). The germline gives CDR1 DFQATT, CDR2 SNEGSKA (reference sequence). V shed 3 bases and J shed 7 bases, with 12 bases lying between them. This CDR3 contains 12 residues. For the CDR3, the DNA is TGCAGTGCTAGCTGGGACTCCTGGACCCAGTACTTC. Amino acids: CSASWDSWTQYF.

The gene calls are TRBV7-9 and TRBJ1-2; 10 bases line up with TRBD1. The junction had 7 bases not matched to a gene; V was cut back by 6 bases and J by 0 bases. Germline V gene sequence: CDR1 SEHNR, CDR2 FQNEAQ (reference sequence). This CDR3 has 16 amino acids. The DNA of the CDR3 is TGTGCCAGCAGTCAGGGACAGGGGATGGCTAACTATGGCTACACCTTC. It encodes CASSQGQGMANYGYTF.

Sample share makes this clonotype medium-sized (0.01 to 0.1%). This rearrangement joins TRBV7-9 to TRBJ2-7, with D perhaps TRBD2 (6 bases). V was trimmed by 5 bases and J by 2 bases, leaving 16 bases between them. Germline CDR1 reads SEHNR; CDR2 reads FQNEAQ (reference sequence). The CDR3 sequence is 15 residues long. CDR3 residues: CASSMEGGATYEQYF. The DNA of the CDR3 is TGTGCCAGCAGCATGGAGGGCGGGGCGACCTACGAGCAGTACTTC.

This clonotype showed up many times. The chain links TRBV7-9 to TRBJ1-4, with D maybe TRBD1 (5 bases). The CDR3 runs 16 residues. Germline CDR1 SEHNR, CDR2 FQNEAQ (reference sequence). The ends were cut back, 4 bases at V and 7 bases at J, with 19 bases in the middle. CDR3 amino acids: CASSYNMERDFEKLFF. The CDR3 DNA reads TGTGCCAGCAGCTATAATATGGAACGGGACTTTGAAAAACTGTTTTTT.

Sample share makes this clonotype medium-sized. This chain uses TRBV6-1 with TRBJ2-3, with D maybe TRBD1 (5 bases). Germline loops: CDR1 MNHNS, CDR2 SASEGT. The CDR3 totals 14 residues. Trimming removed 5 bases at V and 2 bases at J, with 11 bases between. This chain's CDR3 is CASSWTLSTDTQYF. CDR3 DNA sequence: TGTGCCAGCAGTTGGACACTATCCACAGATACGCAGTATTTT.

This clonotype has only one observation. This chain uses TRBV4-2 with TRBJ1-2, with D possibly matching TRBD1 (6 bases). This CDR3 region has 16 residues. V was shortened by 0 bases and J by 4 bases, with 15 bases between the two germline ends. Germline values: CDR1 LGHNA, CDR2 YNFKEQ. CDR3 coding DNA: TGTGCCAGCAGCCAAGATCAACAGGGTATTACCTATGGCTACACCTTC. Translated, it gives CASSQDQQGITYGYTF.

There are many counts of this clonotype. The gene calls are TRBV6-1 and TRBJ2-3; 7 bases are a match to TRBD2. This CDR3 is built from 16 residues. V lost 6 bases, J lost 0 bases, and 9 bases stayed unmatched. CDR1 is MNHNS and CDR2 is SASEGT in the germline V gene. The DNA of the CDR3 is TGTGCCAGCAGGCCTCCGGGACTAACTAGCACAGATACGCAGTATTTT. Encoded protein: CASRPPGLTSTDTQYF.

Comment on this clonotype: This may be a read error, as it is one base from a much larger clone. The gene calls are TRBV12-3 or TRBV12-4 and TRBJ2-5, with 7 bases matching TRBD2. Losses at the gene ends were 7 bases for V and 11 bases for J; bases not matched to a gene: 19. The CDR3 totals 15 residues. CDR3: CASNTLGEGGYKQYF. DNA for the CDR3: TGTGCCAGCAATACTTTGGGGGAGGGCGGGTACAAGCAGTACTTC.

This rearrangement joins TRBV5-6 to TRBJ2-1; 8 nucleotides match TRBD1. The J call may be incorrect, as the DNA end agrees better with TRBJ2-7. Germline CDR1 is SGHDT and CDR2 is YYEEEE. The CDR3 consists of 14 residues. CDR3 in DNA: TGTGCCAGCAGCTCCGGACAGGGAGGTGGCGAGCAGTACTTC. This gives the protein CASSSGQGGGEQYF.

This clonotype was observed at least ten times. The chain has TRBV5-5 and TRBJ2-7; D remains unclear. Germline V gene data show CDR1 as SGHKS and CDR2 as YYEKEE (reference sequence). Trimming cost V 4 bases and J 4 bases, with 12 bases left between them. There are 13 residues in the CDR3. The DNA of the CDR3 is TGTGCCAGCAGCCCGCCTGGTCCATACGAGCAGTACTTC. It yields the protein CASSPPGPYEQYF. The full variable domain, rest sourced from reference TRBV5-5 and TRBJ2-7, is DAGVTQSPTHLIKTRGQQVTLRCSPISGHKSVSWYQQVLGQGPQFIFQYYEKEERGRGNFPDRFSARQFPNYSSELNVNALLLGDSALYLCASSPPGPYEQYFGPGTRLTVT.

This clonotype was seen many times. The chain employs TRBV7-9 and TRBJ2-7; a possible D gene is TRBD1 (6 bases). Germline-derived CDR1 and CDR2 are SEHNR and FQNEAQ (reference sequence). Between the trimmed V and J ends, which lost 5 bases and 7 bases, there was a span of 18 bases. The CDR3 loop spans 14 amino acids. CDR3 sequence: CASSGERQAWEQYF. The DNA for the CDR3 is TGTGCCAGCAGCGGGGAAAGACAGGCCTGGGAGCAGTACTTC.

This clonotype is judged medium-sized. V gene TRBV7-6 combines with J gene TRBJ2-7, with TRBD2 as a possible D gene (6 bases). The CDR3 sequence is 14 residues long. Trimming took 5 bases from V and 7 from J, leaving 18 bases between them. Germline lookup yields CDR1 SGHVS and CDR2 FNYEAQ. The CDR3 DNA follows: TGTGCCAGCAGCCCAAGGAGTGGAGGGCATGAGCAGTACTTC. Amino acids: CASSPRSGGHEQYF.

This sequence joins TRBV2 and TRBJ2-7; TRBD2 is a possible D gene (5 bases). With the DNA end fitting TRBJ2-5 better, the J assignment may be wrong. Per germline, CDR1 SNHLY and CDR2 FYNNEI. The CDR3 is made up of 16 amino acids. CDR3 nucleotide sequence: TGTGCCAGCAGCCCTAATGGGCTAGCCGCACAAGAGACCCAGTACTTC. Translation: CASSPNGLAAQETQYF.